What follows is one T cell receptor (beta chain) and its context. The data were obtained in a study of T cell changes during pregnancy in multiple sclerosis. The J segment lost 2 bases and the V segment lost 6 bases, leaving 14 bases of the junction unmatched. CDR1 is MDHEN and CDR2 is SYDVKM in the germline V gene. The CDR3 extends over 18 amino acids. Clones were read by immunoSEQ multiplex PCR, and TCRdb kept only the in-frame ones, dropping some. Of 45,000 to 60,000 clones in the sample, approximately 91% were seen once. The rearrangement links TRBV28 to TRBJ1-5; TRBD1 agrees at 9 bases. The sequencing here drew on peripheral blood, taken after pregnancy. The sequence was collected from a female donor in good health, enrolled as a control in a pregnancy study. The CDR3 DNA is TGTGCCAGCAGGAAACAGGGGGCACCATTTACAGGCAATCAGCCCCAGCATTTT. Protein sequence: CASRKQGAPFTGNQPQHF.